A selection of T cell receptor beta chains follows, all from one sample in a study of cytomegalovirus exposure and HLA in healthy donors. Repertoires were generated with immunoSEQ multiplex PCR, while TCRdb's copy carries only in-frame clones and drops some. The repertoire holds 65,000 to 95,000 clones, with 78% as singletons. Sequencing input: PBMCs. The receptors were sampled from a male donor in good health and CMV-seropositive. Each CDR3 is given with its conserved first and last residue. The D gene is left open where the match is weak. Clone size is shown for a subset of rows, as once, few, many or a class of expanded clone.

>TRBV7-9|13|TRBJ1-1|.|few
TGTGCCAGCAGCCATGAAGGGGACACTGAAGCTTTCTTT
CASSHEGDTEAFF
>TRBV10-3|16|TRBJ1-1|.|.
TGTGCCATCAGTGAGAGGGCCGGGGAGGCGGACACTGAAGCTTTCTTT
CAISERAGEADTEAFF
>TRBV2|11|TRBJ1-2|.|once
TGTGCCAGCAGTGACAATTATGGCTACACCTTC
CASSDNYGYTF
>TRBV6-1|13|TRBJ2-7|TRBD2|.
TGTGCCAGCAGTGTGACTAGCGTCGGCGAGCAGTACTTC
CASSVTSVGEQYF
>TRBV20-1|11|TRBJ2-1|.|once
TGCAGTGCTAGGACCCATAGGGGGCAGTTCTTC
CSARTHRGQFF
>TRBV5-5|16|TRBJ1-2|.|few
TGTGCCAGCAGCGTAGCGCGAGGGACACTTAACTATGGCTACACCTTC
CASSVARGTLNYGYTF
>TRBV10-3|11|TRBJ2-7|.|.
TGTGCCGTACGTGCAGTCTACGAGCAGTACTTC
CAVRAVYEQYF
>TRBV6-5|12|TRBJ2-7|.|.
TGTGCCAGCAGCCATCCTCAGGGCCCGCAGTACTTC
CASSHPQGPQYF
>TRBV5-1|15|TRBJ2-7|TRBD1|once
TGCGCCAGCAGCTGGGCTGGGACAGGCACCTACGAGCAGTACTTC
CASSWAGTGTYEQYF
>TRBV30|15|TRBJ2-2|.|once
TGTGCCTGGAGTGTACGGGGGGCTCTCACCGGGGAGCTGTTTTTT
CAWSVRGALTGELFF
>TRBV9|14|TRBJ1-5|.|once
TGTGCCAGCAGCGTAAACAGGGCGGGAGAGCCCCAGCATTTT
CASSVNRAGEPQHF
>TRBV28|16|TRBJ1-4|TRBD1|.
TGTGCCAGCAGTTTACAGGGGGTTGATCCAAGCGAAAAACTGTTTTTT
CASSLQGVDPSEKLFF
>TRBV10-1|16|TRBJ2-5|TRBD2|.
TGCGCCAGCAAAACCAGAGGACTAGCGGTTCGGGAGACCCAGTACTTC
CASKTRGLAVRETQYF
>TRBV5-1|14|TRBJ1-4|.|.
TGCGCCAGCAGCGTAGGGGCAACTAATGAAAAACTGTTTTTT
CASSVGATNEKLFF
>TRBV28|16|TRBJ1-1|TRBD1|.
TGTGCCAGCAGTTTGGGACAGGGTTTTGGAAACACTGAAGCTTTCTTT
CASSLGQGFGNTEAFF
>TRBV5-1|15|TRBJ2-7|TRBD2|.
TGCGCCAGCAGCCCAGGACTAGCGGGTTCCTACGAGCAGTACTTC
CASSPGLAGSYEQYF
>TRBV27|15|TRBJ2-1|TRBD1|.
TGTGCCAGCAGTTTAACAGGGGGGTATTACAATGAGCAGTTCTTC
CASSLTGGYYNEQFF
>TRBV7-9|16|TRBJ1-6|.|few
TGTGCCAGCAGCTTGGACCGGACAGAGAATAATTCACCCCTCCACTTT
CASSLDRTENNSPLHF
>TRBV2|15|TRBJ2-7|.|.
TGTGCCAGCAGTGTGGACCGGGAGAACCCCTACGAGCAGTACTTC
CASSVDRENPYEQYF
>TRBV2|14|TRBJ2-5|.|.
TGTGCCAGCAGATACGCGGGGTCTCAAGAGACCCAGTACTTC
CASRYAGSQETQYF
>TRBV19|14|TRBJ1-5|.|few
TGTGCCAGTAGTATTGTGGCAAGCAATCAGCCCCAGCATTTT
CASSIVASNQPQHF
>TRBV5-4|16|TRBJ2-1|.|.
TGTGCCAGCAGCTCCGCGAGGTACGCCGGTGTCGATGAGCAGTTCTTC
CASSSARYAGVDEQFF
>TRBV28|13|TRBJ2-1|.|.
TGTGCCAGCAGTTTCCAGGTCGGCAATGAGCAGTTCTTC
CASSFQVGNEQFF
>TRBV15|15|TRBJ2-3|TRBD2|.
TGTGCCACCAGGGGGACTAGTATCAGCACAGATACGCAGTATTTT
CATRGTSISTDTQYF
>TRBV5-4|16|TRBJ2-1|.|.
TGTGCCAGCAGCTTGGAGCAGGGGCGCCCCTACAATGAGCAGTTCTTC
CASSLEQGRPYNEQFF
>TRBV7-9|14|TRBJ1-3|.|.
TGTGCCAGCTTGCGGGCAGCCTCTGGAAACACCATATATTTT
CASLRAASGNTIYF
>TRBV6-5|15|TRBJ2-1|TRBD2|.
TGTGCCAGCAGTTACGAGGGAGGGCAAAGGAATGAGCAGTTCTTC
CASSYEGGQRNEQFF
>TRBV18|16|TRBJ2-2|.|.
TGTGCCAGCTCACCACTGCCGGGACTTAACACCGGGGAGCTGTTTTTT
CASSPLPGLNTGELFF
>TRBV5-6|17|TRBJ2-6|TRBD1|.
TGTGCCAGCAGCCTGCTTAGGACAGGCTCTGGGGCCAACGTCCTGACTTTC
CASSLLRTGSGANVLTF
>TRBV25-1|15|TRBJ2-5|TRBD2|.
TGTGCCAGCAGTATATTGAGCGGGAGAGAGGAGACCCAGTACTTC
CASSILSGREETQYF
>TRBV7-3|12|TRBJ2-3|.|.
TGTGCCAGCAGCTCGTCTTCGGATACGCAGTATTTT
CASSSSSDTQYF
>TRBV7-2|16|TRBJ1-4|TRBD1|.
TGTGCCAGCAGCTCACGACAGGGGGCTCGGGGAGAAAAACTGTTTTTT
CASSSRQGARGEKLFF
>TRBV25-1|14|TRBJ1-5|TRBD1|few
TGTGCCAGCAGTGTAACAGGGGTCCGACAGCCCCAGCATTTT
CASSVTGVRQPQHF
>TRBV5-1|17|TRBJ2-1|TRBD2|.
TGCGCCAGCAGCCCCGGACTAGCGAGAGGCCCTGACAATGAGCAGTTCTTC
CASSPGLARGPDNEQFF
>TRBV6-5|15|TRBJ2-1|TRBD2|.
TGTGCCAGCAGGCCTAGCGGGTTGGGGTCCAATGAGCAGTTCTTC
CASRPSGLGSNEQFF
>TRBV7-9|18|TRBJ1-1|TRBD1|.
TGTGCCAGCAGCTTTTTACCGGGACAGGGGATTCGAGGCACTGAAGCTTTCTTT
CASSFLPGQGIRGTEAFF
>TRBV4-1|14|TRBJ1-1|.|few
TGCGCCAGCAGCCAAGAAAAATCCGTAGTTGAAGCTTTCTTT
CASSQEKSVVEAFF
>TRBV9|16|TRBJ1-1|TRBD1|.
TGTGCCAGCAGCAGACTACTGGGACAGGATGGAACTGAAGCTTTCTTT
CASSRLLGQDGTEAFF
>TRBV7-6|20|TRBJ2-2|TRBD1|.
TGTGCCAGCAGCTTGCGTGCCGCCCCAGTGGGGACAGGGGGCCACGGGGAGCTGTTTTTT
CASSLRAAPVGTGGHGELFF
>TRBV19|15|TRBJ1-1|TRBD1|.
TGTGCCAGTAGTATATCGGGACAGGGCATCGCTGAAGCTTTCTTT
CASSISGQGIAEAFF
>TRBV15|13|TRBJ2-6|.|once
TGTGCCACCGGGCCCGCTGGGGCCAACGTCCTGACTTTC
CATGPAGANVLTF
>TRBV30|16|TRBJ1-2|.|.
TGTGCCTGGAGTGTACAAAGGAGATCGAAGAACGGTGGCTACACCTTC
CAWSVQRRSKNGGYTF
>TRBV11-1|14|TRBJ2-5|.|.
TGTGCCAGCAGTCCGAGACAGGTCCAAGAGACCCAGTACTTC
CASSPRQVQETQYF
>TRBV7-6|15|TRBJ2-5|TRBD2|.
TGTGCCAGCAGCTTAGCGCGCGGGAGGGCAGAGACCCAGTACTTC
CASSLARGRAETQYF
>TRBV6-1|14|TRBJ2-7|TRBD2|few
TGTGCCAGCAGTGTAGGGACTAGGGCGTACGAGCAGTACTTC
CASSVGTRAYEQYF
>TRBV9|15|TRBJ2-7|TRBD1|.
TGTGCCAGCAGCGTAGTAGGGACAGGGATCGACGAGCAGTACTTC
CASSVVGTGIDEQYF
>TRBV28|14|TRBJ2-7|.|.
TGTGCCAGCAGTATAAGCCCGGGGATCTACGAGCAGTACTTC
CASSISPGIYEQYF
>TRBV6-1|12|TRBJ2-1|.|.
TGTGCCAGCAGTGAAGCGAAACTAGTCTGGTTCTTC
CASSEAKLVWFF
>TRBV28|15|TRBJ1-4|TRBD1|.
TGTGCCAGCAGTGCCGGGACAGCGGGCGGTGAAAAACTGTTTTTT
CASSAGTAGGEKLFF
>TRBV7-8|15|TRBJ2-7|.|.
TGTGCCAGCAGCCCCCTGGAGACGGGTCGGTGGGAGCAGTACTTC
CASSPLETGRWEQYF
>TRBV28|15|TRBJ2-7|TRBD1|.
TGTGCCAGCATACCCACGCAGGGGGCGCCGGATGAGCAGTACTTC
CASIPTQGAPDEQYF
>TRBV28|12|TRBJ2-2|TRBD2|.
TGTGCCAGTAGAACGGGGGGCGGGGAGCTGTTTTTT
CASRTGGGELFF
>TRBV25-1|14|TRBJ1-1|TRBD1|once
TGTGCCAGCAGGCCAGGACAGGGGAACACTGAAGCTTTCTTT
CASRPGQGNTEAFF
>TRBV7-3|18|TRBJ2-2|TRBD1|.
TGTGCCAGCAGTCTAGGGACGTGGACAGGGGGCTTCACCGGGGAGCTGTTTTTT
CASSLGTWTGGFTGELFF
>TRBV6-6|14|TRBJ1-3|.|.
TGTGCCAGCAGTTACTCCCAGGTCTCGGACACCATATATTTT
CASSYSQVSDTIYF
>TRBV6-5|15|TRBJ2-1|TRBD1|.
TGTGCCAGCAGCAGAACAGGGGACGCCCTCAATGAGCAGTTCTTC
CASSRTGDALNEQFF